This T cell receptor (beta chain) was observed in a study of blood T cell repertoires in COVID-19. About the study: COVID-19 samples from acute and convalescent phases originated in the United States, Italy and Spain.

As originally analysed: The authors estimated nucleated cell counts from reference gene primer amplification. Using immunoSEQ multiplex PCR, the repertoire was profiled, and TCRdb retains in-frame clones only, with some absent. V and J calls and clone size are those listed in that table; D and trimming were worked out from the DNA. The sample shows 450,000 or so clones, around 90% of them seen only once. Trimming left V 5 bases short and J 5 bases short, with 12 bases between. The germline V gene encodes CDR1 LGHNT and CDR2 FRNRAP. The CDR3 length is 13 residues. This clone has a single count. Seattle patients were enrolled during active infection and followed longitudinally.

The rearrangement links TRBV12-5 to TRBJ2-5; TRBD1 might be the D (5 bases). Material: peripheral blood. This clonotype was obtained from a man aged 18-30 years with COVID-19, enrolled during active disease. Here the CDR3 reads CASGNSGLETQYF. The CDR3 nucleotides are TGTGCTAGTGGTAACTCAGGGTTGGAGACCCAGTACTTC. Filled out from reference TRBV12-5 and TRBJ2-5, the complete variable domain reads DARVTQTPRHKVTEMGQEVTMRCQPILGHNTVFWYRQTMMQGLELLAYFRNRAPLDDSGMPKDRFSAEMPDATLATLKIQPSEPRDSAVYFCASGNSGLETQYFGPGTRLLVL.